This record covers a single TCR beta chain. The sample comes from a study of blood T cell repertoires in COVID-19. Across the study: Sites in the United States, Italy and Spain provided acute and convalescent COVID-19 samples. Nucleic acid was either cDNA or gDNA, and it came from T cells, B-cell-depleted T cells, or PBMCs.

Original analysis: Counts of nucleated cells, estimated from reference gene primer amplification, were obtained. Libraries were prepared by immunoSEQ multiplex PCR; TCRdb keeps only in-frame clonotypes and omits some of them. V and J calls and clone size are those listed in that table; D and trimming were worked out from the DNA. The sample has approximately 210,000 clones, 88% seen once. Material for sequencing was peripheral blood. This TCR derives from a human donor in a cohort sampled during active COVID-19.

The CDR3 DNA reads TGTGCCAGCAGCTTAGTGTCAGGACAGGTCCAAGATACGCAGTATTTT. Its translation is CASSLVSGQVQDTQYF. The V and J genes are TRBV11-2 and TRBJ2-3; TRBD1 aligns across 7 bases. The V gene end was trimmed by 1 base and the J gene end by 5 bases; junction bases not matched to a gene: 9. Germline-derived CDR1 and CDR2 are SGHAT and FQNNGV. The CDR3 totals 16 residues.